The clone carrying this T cell receptor (beta chain) was counted many times. What it binds is unknown. Preparation of the TCRbeta library was carried out with unique molecular identifiers. From the PCR reads, TCRdb called clonotypes with MiXCR, one entry per CDR3 protein. Of just under 250,000 distinct CDR3 sequences in the sample, about 25% are singletons; the top ten hold 2.6%. This specimen belongs to a study of T-cell reconstitution after alpha-beta-depleted transplantation in children. Study-wide findings and caveats: The high TCRbeta diversity at day 60 in some patients came from surviving recipient T cells and thymic progenitors. Once a year had passed after transplant, T-cell counts and diversity came mostly from newly produced T cells. The study reportedly traced alpha-beta T cells about two months after transplant to several hundred expanded graft clones.

This sequence originates from a girl aged 2 to 10 with Fanconi anemia, due to receive a stem cell transplant. The sequences come from PBMCs, collected before TCRalphabeta/CD19-depleted stem cell transplant.

Here the CDR3 DNA reads TGTGCCACCAGCCCTCAAGCCACAGGGGGCAACATTCAGTACTTC. Translating it yields CATSPQATGGNIQYF. J is TRBJ2-4 and V is TRBV15; 9 nucleotides line up with TRBD1. Germline V gene sequence: CDR1 LNHNV, CDR2 YYDKDF (reference sequence). V shed 5 bases and J 7 bases; nucleotides not matched to a gene: 9. The CDR3 consists of 15 residues.